This T cell receptor (beta chain) emerged from a study of monozygotic twins with inflammatory bowel disease. Study-wide points: IBD-affected twins scored below their healthy co-twins in TCRbeta diversity (inverse Simpson). Repertoire similarity did not differ between concordant and discordant twins, perhaps due to limited power. Relative clonotype sharing with others was diminished in IBD patients versus healthy twins, particularly with disease activity.

Germline assignment: CDR1 SGHRS and CDR2 YFSETQ. The CDR3 length is 14 residues. Each UMI harboured a 6-nucleotide sample barcode and was appended via template switching. TCRdb re-called the 5' RACE reads, yielding one record per CDR3 amino acid sequence without DNA. Its table lists 190,000 or so distinct CDR3 sequences. For this clonotype: Its antigen is unknown.

Sequenced material: blood. J is TRBJ1-2 and V is TRBV5-1; TCRdb indicates TRBD1, and absent DNA this call remains unverified. The source is a human donor with ulcerative colitis or Crohn's disease, or a healthy co-twin of an affected twin (not recorded which). The CDR3 loop reads CASSKTGEDYGYTF.